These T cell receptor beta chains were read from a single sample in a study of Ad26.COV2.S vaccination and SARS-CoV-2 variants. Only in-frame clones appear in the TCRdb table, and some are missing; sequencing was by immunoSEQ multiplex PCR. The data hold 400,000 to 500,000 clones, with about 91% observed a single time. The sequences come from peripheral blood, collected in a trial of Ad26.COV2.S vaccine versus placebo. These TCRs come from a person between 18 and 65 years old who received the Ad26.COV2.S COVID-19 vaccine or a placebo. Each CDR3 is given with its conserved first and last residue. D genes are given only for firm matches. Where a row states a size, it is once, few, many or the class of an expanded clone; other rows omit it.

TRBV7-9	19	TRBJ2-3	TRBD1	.	CASKYRDRSDGNQKDTQYF	TGTGCCAGCAAATACAGGGACAGGTCCGACGGGAACCAGAAAGATACGCAGTATTTT
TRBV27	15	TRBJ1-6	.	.	CASSTTTGLNSPLHF	TGTGCCAGCAGTACCACCACAGGGTTAAATTCACCCCTCCACTTT
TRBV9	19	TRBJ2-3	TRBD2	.	CASSVDGRLAGVTTDTQYF	TGTGCCAGCAGCGTAGACGGACGACTAGCGGGGGTTACCACAGATACGCAGTATTTT
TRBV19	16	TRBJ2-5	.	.	CASSEVLVSEKETQYF	TGTGCCAGTAGTGAGGTACTAGTTTCTGAAAAAGAGACCCAGTACTTC
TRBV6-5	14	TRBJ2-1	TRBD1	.	CASRLSGTGVEQFF	TGTGCCAGCAGACTTTCCGGGACAGGGGTTGAGCAGTTCTTC
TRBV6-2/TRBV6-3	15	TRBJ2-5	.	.	CASSYVGIPEMTQYF	TGTGCCAGCAGTTACGTCGGGATCCCAGAGATGACCCAGTACTTC
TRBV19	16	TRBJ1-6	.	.	CASSMPRARRFSPLHF	TGTGCCAGTAGTATGCCCCGCGCGCGACGGTTTTCACCCCTCCACTTT
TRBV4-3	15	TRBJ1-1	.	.	CASSLRPTVYTEAFF	TGCGCCAGCAGCCTCAGACCGACAGTATACACTGAAGCTTTCTTT
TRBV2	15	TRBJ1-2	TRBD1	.	CANDRGPSQNYGYTF	TGTGCCAACGACAGGGGGCCCTCACAAAACTATGGCTACACCTTC
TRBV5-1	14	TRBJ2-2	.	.	CASGVGGKAGELFF	TGCGCCAGCGGGGTGGGCGGAAAAGCCGGGGAGCTGTTTTTT
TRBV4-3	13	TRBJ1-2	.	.	CASSQDPEVGYTF	TGCGCCAGCAGCCAAGACCCGGAGGTTGGCTACACCTTC
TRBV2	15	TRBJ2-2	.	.	CASSVGLAYTGELFF	TGTGCCAGCAGTGTCGGGCTAGCGTACACCGGGGAGCTGTTTTTT
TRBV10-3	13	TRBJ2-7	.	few	CAISAALLYEQYF	TGTGCCATCAGTGCTGCCCTGTTGTACGAGCAGTACTTC
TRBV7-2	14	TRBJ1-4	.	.	CASSLQRGSEKLFF	TGTGCCAGCAGCTTACAGAGGGGTTCTGAAAAACTGTTTTTT
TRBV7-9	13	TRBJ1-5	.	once	CASSLGFSQPQHF	TGTGCCAGCAGCTTAGGGTTTAGCCAGCCCCAGCATTTT
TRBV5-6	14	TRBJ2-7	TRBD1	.	CASSMGQAVREQYF	TGTGCCAGCAGCATGGGACAGGCCGTGAGGGAGCAGTACTTC
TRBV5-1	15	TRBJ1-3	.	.	CASSLGGTFGNTIYF	TGCGCCAGCAGCTTGGGCGGAACGTTTGGAAACACCATATATTTT
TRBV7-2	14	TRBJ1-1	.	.	CASSLGMGILEAFF	TGTGCCAGCAGCTTAGGTATGGGGATTCTAGAAGCTTTCTTT
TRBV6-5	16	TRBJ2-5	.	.	CASSYGETTTKETQYF	TGTGCCAGCAGTTACGGCGAAACAACAACGAAAGAGACCCAGTACTTC
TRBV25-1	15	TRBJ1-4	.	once	CASRAHGPSVEKLFF	TGTGCCAGCAGGGCCCATGGCCCTAGCGTGGAAAAACTGTTTTTT
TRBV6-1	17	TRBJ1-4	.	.	CASSEAYGGAPNEKLFF	TGTGCCAGCAGTGAAGCGTATGGAGGGGCCCCTAATGAAAAACTGTTTTTT
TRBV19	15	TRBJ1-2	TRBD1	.	CASSIEQGAGYGYTF	TGTGCCAGTAGTATCGAACAGGGGGCTGGCTATGGCTACACCTTC
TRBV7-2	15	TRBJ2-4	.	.	CASSLPLGLENIQYF	TGTGCCAGCAGCTTACCGCTGGGACTCGAAAACATTCAGTACTTC
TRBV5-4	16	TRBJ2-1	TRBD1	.	CASRRDRELSYNEQFF	TGTGCCAGCAGGCGTGACAGGGAACTCTCCTACAATGAGCAGTTCTTC
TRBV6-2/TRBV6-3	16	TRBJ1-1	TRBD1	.	CASSWLKTGKDTEAFF	TGTGCCAGCAGTTGGTTAAAGACAGGGAAAGACACTGAAGCTTTCTTT
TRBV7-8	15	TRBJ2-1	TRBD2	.	CASSIHLAGRNEQFF	TGTGCCAGCAGCATTCATCTAGCGGGAAGGAATGAGCAGTTCTTC
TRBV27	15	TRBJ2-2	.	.	CASSFYGQDTGELFF	TGTGCCAGCAGTTTCTACGGACAAGACACCGGGGAGCTGTTTTTT
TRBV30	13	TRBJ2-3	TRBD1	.	CAWKRTGVDTQYF	TGTGCCTGGAAGAGGACAGGGGTAGATACGCAGTATTTT
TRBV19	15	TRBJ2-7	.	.	CASSMGGGASYEQYF	TGTGCCAGTAGTATGGGAGGGGGCGCATCCTACGAGCAGTACTTC
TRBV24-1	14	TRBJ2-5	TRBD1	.	CATSMTGSGETQYF	TGTGCCACCTCTATGACAGGGAGTGGAGAGACCCAGTACTTC
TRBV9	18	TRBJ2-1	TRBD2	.	CASSLRLAGGRLYNEQFF	TGTGCCAGCAGCCTACGACTAGCGGGAGGGAGGCTTTACAATGAGCAGTTCTTC
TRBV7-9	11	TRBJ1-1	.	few	CASSSRSEAFF	TGTGCCAGCAGCTCGCGGTCTGAAGCTTTCTTT
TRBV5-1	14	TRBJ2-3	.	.	CASSSKLGADTQYF	TGCGCCAGCAGCTCGAAGCTAGGCGCAGATACGCAGTATTTT
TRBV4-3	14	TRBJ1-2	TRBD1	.	CASSQERTGAGYTF	TGCGCCAGCAGCCAAGAGAGGACAGGGGCCGGCTACACCTTC
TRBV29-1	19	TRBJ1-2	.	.	CSVGFSFRGNTQGGYGYTF	TGCAGCGTTGGATTCTCGTTCCGCGGGAACACGCAGGGAGGCTATGGCTACACCTTC
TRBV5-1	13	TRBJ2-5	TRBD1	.	CASSGQGVFGQYF	TGCGCCAGCAGCGGGCAGGGGGTCTTTGGCCAGTACTTC
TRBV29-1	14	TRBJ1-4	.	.	CSVTAGVLHEKLFF	TGCAGCGTAACCGCTGGGGTATTGCATGAAAAACTGTTTTTT
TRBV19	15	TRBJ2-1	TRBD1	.	CASSLDRVYGNEQFF	TGTGCCAGTAGTCTAGACAGGGTATACGGCAATGAGCAGTTCTTC
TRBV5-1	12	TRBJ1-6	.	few	CASSLEHSPLHF	TGCGCCAGCAGCTTGGAACATTCACCCCTCCACTTT
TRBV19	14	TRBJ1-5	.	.	CASSMGQVHRPQHF	TGTGCCAGTAGTATGGGCCAGGTCCATCGGCCCCAGCATTTT
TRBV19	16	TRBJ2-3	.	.	CASSSPASPSTDTQYF	TGTGCCAGTAGTAGCCCTGCGTCACCTAGCACAGATACGCAGTATTTT
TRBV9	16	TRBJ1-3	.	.	CASSVDPGNSGNTIYF	TGTGCCAGCAGCGTAGACCCAGGGAACTCTGGAAACACCATATATTTT
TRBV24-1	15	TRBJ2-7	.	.	CAPVQTLNGTYEQYF	TGTGCCCCAGTGCAAACTCTAAACGGGACGTACGAGCAGTACTTC
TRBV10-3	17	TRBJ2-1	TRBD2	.	CAIRGTSGRIPYNEQFF	TGTGCCATCAGGGGGACTAGCGGGAGGATCCCCTACAATGAGCAGTTCTTC
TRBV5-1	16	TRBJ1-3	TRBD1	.	CASSLGGTGVGNTIYF	TGCGCCAGCAGCTTGGGAGGGACAGGGGTTGGAAACACCATATATTTT
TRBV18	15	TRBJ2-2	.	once	CASSPVNWETGELFF	TGTGCCAGCTCACCAGTGAATTGGGAGACCGGGGAGCTGTTTTTT
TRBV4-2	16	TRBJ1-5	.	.	CASSQGGLGGNQPQHF	TGTGCCAGCAGCCAAGGGGGGCTTGGGGGGAATCAGCCCCAGCATTTT
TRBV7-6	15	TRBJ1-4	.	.	CASSLQAPGNEKLFF	TGTGCCAGCAGCTTACAGGCGCCCGGTAATGAAAAACTGTTTTTT
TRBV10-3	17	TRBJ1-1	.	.	CAIWGLGRGGMNTEAFF	TGTGCCATCTGGGGGTTGGGGCGAGGGGGTATGAACACTGAAGCTTTCTTT
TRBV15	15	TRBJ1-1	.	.	CATSRDVIQNTEAFF	TGTGCCACCAGCAGAGATGTGATCCAGAACACTGAAGCTTTCTTT
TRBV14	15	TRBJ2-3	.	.	CASRETTGYTDTQYF	TGTGCCAGCAGAGAGACGACAGGCTACACAGATACGCAGTATTTT
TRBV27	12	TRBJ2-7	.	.	CASSLGEGEQYF	TGTGCCAGCAGTTTGGGTGAGGGGGAGCAGTACTTC
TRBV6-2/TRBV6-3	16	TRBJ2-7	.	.	CASSYRGGRYFYEQYF	TGTGCCAGCAGTTACCGCGGGGGCCGATACTTCTACGAGCAGTACTTC